One sample yielded the 18 T cell receptor beta chains listed below, sequenced in a study of shared clonotypes between healthy human individuals. Data came from immunoSEQ multiplex PCR; TCRdb stores just in-frame clones and leaves some out. The data contain 2 million to 2.5 million clones, about 94% of them singletons. Sequenced material: naive CD4+ T cells sorted from blood. The subset was: CD45RA+ positively selected. The receptors derive from a man aged 18 to 35 in good health.

The rearrangement uses TRBV30 and TRBJ2-7, with D uncertain. From germline, CDR1 is GTSNPN and CDR2 SVGIG (reference sequence). V lost 5 bases to trimming and J lost 3 bases, with 8 bases between them. The CDR3 extends over 11 amino acids. The CDR3 nucleotides are TGTGCCTGGTCCAATCTCTACGAGCAGTACTTC. Its protein product is CAWSNLYEQYF.

The chain's CDR3 is CSVEELGLAGTETQYF. The DNA of the CDR3 is TGCAGCGTTGAAGAGTTGGGACTAGCGGGAACGGAGACCCAGTACTTC. The rearrangement uses TRBV29-1 and TRBJ2-5, with 13 bases that match TRBD2. This CDR3 is 16 amino acids long. The junction had 6 bases not matched to a gene; V was cut back by 0 bases and J by 5 bases. CDR1 is SQVTM, CDR2 ANQGSEA, per germline.

This sequence joins TRBV23-1 and TRBJ2-3, with 14 positions matching TRBD2. TRBV23-1 is assigned to the ORF class and has an uncertain function. V was pared by 2 bases and J by 3 bases, with 10 bases of the junction left unmatched. The CDR3 extends over 19 amino acids. The chain's CDR3 is CASSQIISGTSGGTDTQYF. The CDR3 DNA reads TGCGCCAGCAGTCAAATAATCTCCGGGACTAGCGGGGGAACAGATACGCAGTATTTT.

The chain is built from TRBV10-3 and TRBJ2-2; D gene unclear. This CDR3 comprises 16 residues. Germline-derived CDR1 and CDR2 are ENHRY and SYGVKD. Deletions cut 2 bases from V and 6 bases from J, with 16 bases between. As DNA, the CDR3 is TGTGCCATCAGTGAGGTAGGAAGGAGCTCCGCCGGGGAGCTGTTTTTT. Protein sequence: CAISEVGRSSAGELFF.

The genes are TRBV28 and TRBJ1-6; TRBD1 is a possible D gene (5 bases). Per the germline V gene, CDR1 is MDHEN and CDR2 is SYDVKM. V lost 7 bases and J 14 bases, leaving 15 bases between the germline ends. There are 12 residues in the CDR3. The CDR3 loop reads CASIGTDESLHF. The CDR3 DNA follows: TGTGCCAGCATAGGGACTGACGAGTCCCTCCACTTT.

The chain couples TRBV6-5 to TRBJ2-7; unclear D gene. Trimming pared 5 bases from V and 0 bases from J, leaving 11 bases between. CDR1 is MNHEY and CDR2 is SVGAGI in the germline V gene. The CDR3 totals 14 residues. In DNA, the CDR3 is TGTGCCAGCAGTCCATCGACCGACTCCTACGAGCAGTACTTC. Protein product: CASSPSTDSYEQYF.

The V call is TRBV4-1, the J call TRBJ2-7; 10 bases align to TRBD1. The CDR3 length is 16 residues. Germline CDR1 and CDR2: MGHRA and YSYEKL. Trimming at V came to 1 base and at J to 2 bases, leaving 5 bases not matched to a gene. The CDR3 protein is CASSQGGTGVPYEQYF. As DNA, the CDR3 is TGCGCCAGCAGCCAAGGAGGGACAGGGGTTCCCTACGAGCAGTACTTC.

V is TRBV7-2 and J is TRBJ1-2; TRBD1 is a possible D gene (6 bases). Germline CDR1 SGHTA, CDR2 FQGNSA. V lost 1 base, J lost 7 bases, and 10 bases lay in between. CDR3 length: 13 amino acids. CDR3 sequence reads: CASSLDGGRGYTF. Written as DNA, the CDR3 is TGTGCCAGCAGCTTAGACGGGGGGCGTGGCTACACCTTC.

As regards this clone: This same CDR3 is encoded by further DNA sequences in the sample. The chain has TRBV30 and TRBJ1-2; D might be TRBD1 (5 bases). V was clipped by 0 bases and J by 8 bases, with 10 bases between them. The CDR3 extends over 12 amino acids. CDR1 and CDR2 (germline): GTSNPN, SVGIG (reference sequence). The CDR3 DNA follows: TGTGCCTGGAGTGTTGGAGGGGCCGGCTACACCTTC. As protein: CAWSVGGAGYTF.

The chain recombines TRBV11-2 with TRBJ2-4, with TRBD2 identical over 8 bases. The CDR3 extends over 15 amino acids. Germline loops: CDR1 SGHAT, CDR2 FQNNGV. Trimming removed 5 bases from V and 5 bases from J; junction bases left unmatched: 8. DNA of the CDR3: TGTGCCAGCAGCCGAGCGGGGGCTATCGAAAACATTCAGTACTTC. Translated: CASSRAGAIENIQYF.

The chain combines TRBV7-8 with TRBJ1-6; D gene ambiguous. The CDR3 totals 15 residues. Between the trimmed V and J ends, which lost 0 bases and 7 bases, there was a span of 10 bases. In germline, CDR1 is SGHVS, CDR2 FQNEAQ. The CDR3 DNA reads as TGTGCCAGCAGCTTAGCGTTCCCGTGGAATTCACCCCTCCACTTT. It translates to CASSLAFPWNSPLHF.

The J gene is TRBJ1-6, the V gene TRBV5-1; no definite D call. V lost 5 bases and J lost 3, with 18 bases in between. This CDR3 is 17 amino acids long. Germline CDR1 is SGHRS and CDR2 is YFSETQ. Written as DNA, the CDR3 is TGCGCCAGCAGAAAGAAGGACGGCACCTTCTATAATTCACCCCTCCACTTT. Its translation is CASRKKDGTFYNSPLHF.

The chain couples TRBV7-9 to TRBJ1-4; the match to TRBD1 covers 12 bases. CDR3 length equals 16 residues. Germline CDR1 and CDR2: SEHNR and FQNEAQ (reference sequence). The ends lost 5 bases at V and 13 bases at J; junction bases unmatched: 14. CDR3 coding DNA: TGTGCCAGCAGCCGTCCGGGGACAGGGGGCCTAGAGTTACTGTTTTTT. Protein: CASSRPGTGGLELLFF. The complete variable domain, with remaining parts taken from reference TRBV7-9 and TRBJ1-4, reads DTGVSQNPRHKITKRGQNVTFRCDPISEHNRLYWYRQTLGQGPEFLTYFQNEAQLEKSRLLSDRFSAERPKGSFSTLEIQRTEQGDSAMYLCASSRPGTGGLELLFFGSGTQLSVL.

The chain joins TRBV6-1 to TRBJ1-1; no clear D. V was shortened by 4 bases and J by 0 bases, with 9 bases between the two germline ends. CDR1 MNHNS and CDR2 SASEGT come from the germline V gene. There are 14 residues in the CDR3. Here the CDR3 reads CASSAVRMNTEAFF. CDR3 in DNA: TGTGCCAGCAGTGCGGTACGAATGAACACTGAAGCTTTCTTT.

V usage is TRBV7-2 and J usage is TRBJ2-2; tentative D call: TRBD1 (6 bases). CDR3 length: 15 residues. V shed 1 base and J shed 1 base, with 7 bases lying between them. Looked up from germline, CDR1 is SGHTA and CDR2 is FQGNSA. The DNA for the CDR3 is TGTGCCAGCAGCTTAGGACAGGTGAACACCGGGGAGCTGTTTTTT. Translation: CASSLGQVNTGELFF.

V and J are TRBV4-3 and TRBJ2-1; the D is unclear. The CDR3 is 16 amino acids. Trimming took off 0 bases at V and 3 bases at J, with 12 bases between the two ends. Germline V gene lookup returns CDR1 LGHNA and CDR2 YSLEER. The CDR3 protein is CASSQDSPWNYNEQFF. The DNA of the CDR3 is TGCGCCAGCAGCCAAGATTCCCCCTGGAACTACAATGAGCAGTTCTTC.

On this clone itself: The sample carries other DNA sequences with the same CDR3. The chain recombines TRBV2 with TRBJ2-6; D is unresolved. CDR1 and CDR2 (germline): SNHLY, FYNNEI. The CDR3 is 14 residues long. Trimming removed 1 base at V and 1 base at J, with 2 bases between. The DNA for the CDR3 is TGTGCCAGCAGTGAAGAGTCTGGGGCCAACGTCCTGACTTTC. This codes for CASSEESGANVLTF. The full variable domain, its missing parts supplied by reference TRBV2 and TRBJ2-6, is EPEVTQTPSHQVTQMGQEVILRCVPISNHLYFYWYRQILGQKVEFLVSFYNNEISEKSEIFDDQFSVERPDGSNFTLKIRSTKLEDSAMYFCASSEESGANVLTFGAGSRLTVL.

The chain combines TRBV19 with TRBJ2-7, with 8 nucleotides matching TRBD2. Germline CDR1 is LNHDA and CDR2 is SQIVND (reference sequence). The trim removed 8 bases at V and 3 bases at J, leaving 12 bases unmatched. The CDR3 sequence is 15 residues long. The CDR3 region has the DNA TGTGCCAGTTCGAGCGGGGGATTATCGGGCTACGAGCAGTACTTC. It encodes CASSSGGLSGYEQYF.